The 4 T cell receptor beta chains presented below share a single source sample, sequenced in a study of control samples from healthy donors and cancer patients. The repertoire was sequenced with immunoSEQ multiplex PCR; TCRdb's copy has only in-frame clones and lacks some. This sample yields over 150,000 clones, of which about nine tenths are seen a single time; 2% to 2.5% belongs to the top ten. Sequencing used blood. These receptors were obtained from a woman in her thirties or forties in good health.

The chain employs TRBV10-3 and TRBJ2-3, with 8 bases lining up with TRBD2. Germline trimming cut 2 bases from V and 5 bases from J; bases unmatched to any gene: 3. Germline CDR1 is ENHRY and CDR2 is SYGVKD. The CDR3 runs to 14 residues. The CDR3: CAISEPAGGDTQYF. DNA for the CDR3: TGTGCCATCAGTGAGCCTGCGGGAGGAGATACGCAGTATTTT.

This clone was seen just once. This chain uses TRBV2 with TRBJ1-1; D not resolved. The CDR3 is 13 amino acids. CDR1 and CDR2 (germline): SNHLY, FYNNEI. Trimming pared 5 bases from V and 1 base from J, leaving 8 bases between. This CDR3 reads CASSQDWNTEAFF. CDR3 nucleotides: TGTGCCAGCAGTCAAGACTGGAACACTGAAGCTTTCTTT.

J is TRBJ1-6 and V is TRBV13; D remains unclear. This CDR3 has 14 amino acids. Germline values: CDR1 PRHDT, CDR2 FYEKMQ (reference sequence). V gave up 0 bases and J gave up 6 bases, with 6 bases separating them. CDR3 loop: CASSLGHLNSPLHF. For the CDR3, the DNA is TGTGCCAGCAGCTTAGGACACCTTAATTCACCCCTCCACTTT.

The chain combines TRBV5-4 with TRBJ2-2, with D maybe TRBD2 (7 bases). The V end lost 2 bases, the J end lost 4 bases, and 9 bases lay between the germline ends. This CDR3 comprises 14 residues. In germline, CDR1 is SGHNT, CDR2 YYREEE (reference sequence). DNA for the CDR3: TGTGCCAGCAGCTTAGGGGGGGGCACCGGGGAGCTGTTTTTT. Translated, it gives CASSLGGGTGELFF.